A single sample gave rise to the 28 T cell receptor beta chains below, sequenced in a study of blood T cells in healthy people across ages. PCR was performed a second time for 7 to 11 cycles using a sample-barcoded 5' primer and a J-beta primer mix. TCRdb passed the 5' RACE reads through MiXCR, listing each CDR3 protein once. The data show 1.5 million to 2 million distinct CDR3 sequences, roughly 27% seen once. Sequenced sample: blood. These TCRs come from a woman between 25 and 40 years old in good health.

Points on this clonotype: One base away lies a much larger clone, so this may be a sequencing read error. J is TRBJ2-5 and V is TRBV15; TRBD2 is a possible D gene (5 bases). This CDR3 region has 14 residues. The V end was cut by 1 base, the J end by 6 bases, with 12 bases between. Per the germline V gene, CDR1 is LNHNV and CDR2 is YYDKDF (reference sequence). CDR3 DNA: TGTGCCACCAGCAGAGGACTAAGCGAGAAGACCCAGTACTTC. Residues: CATSRGLSEKTQYF.

Comments on this clonotype: A junction boundary mismatches the germline segment, possibly from a read error. The rearrangement uses TRBV5-1 and TRBJ2-5, with 9 bases matching TRBD1. The CDR3 is 15 residues long. In germline, CDR1 is SGHRS, CDR2 YFSETQ. The CDR3 DNA follows: TGCGCCAACAGCTCCGGGACAGGGAAAGAAGAGACCCAGTACTTC. This codes for CANSSGTGKEETQYF. Variable domain in full (rest from reference TRBV5-1 and TRBJ2-5): KAGVTQTPRYLIKTRGQQVTLSCSPISGHRSVSWYQQTPGQGLQFLFEYFSETQRNKGNFPGRFSGRQFSNSRSEMNVSTLELGDSALYLCANSSGTGKEETQYFGPGTRLLVL.

This clonotype was observed a handful of times. This chain joins TRBV7-9 and TRBJ2-5, with 14 positions matching TRBD2. In germline, CDR1 is SEHNR, CDR2 FQNEAQ (reference sequence). With V trimmed by 3 bases and J by 4 bases, 4 bases remained unmatched. The CDR3 length is 16 residues. The CDR3: CASSFTGTSGRETQYF. The CDR3 DNA follows: TGTGCCAGCAGCTTCACCGGGACTAGCGGGAGAGAGACCCAGTACTTC.

The rearrangement joins TRBV2 to TRBJ2-5; D is perhaps TRBD1 or TRBD2 (5 bases each). The better agreement between TRBJ2-7 and the DNA end casts doubt on the J call. The CDR3 covers 13 residues. Germline values: CDR1 SNHLY, CDR2 FYNNEI. The CDR3 nucleotides read TGTGCCAGCAGTGTGCGGGCAGGGCTCGAGCAGTACTTC. Translation: CASSVRAGLEQYF.

The chain uses TRBV7-2 and TRBJ1-5; no clear D gene. V was cut by 0 bases and J by 6 bases, with 9 bases left in between. This CDR3 is built from 14 residues. The V gene's germline CDR1 is SGHTA and CDR2 FQGNSA. The DNA of the CDR3 is TGTGCCAGCAGCTTAGCAGGGTATGGTCAGCCCCAGCATTTT. This translates into CASSLAGYGQPQHF.

This clonotype was detected a few times. Here the CDR3 DNA reads TGCGCCAGCAGCCAAGAAACGGGCGGGGGGGCACGAGAGACCCAGTACTTC. It specifies CASSQETGGGARETQYF. The chain combines TRBV4-1 with TRBJ2-4, with 9 bases that match TRBD2. The J call may be incorrect, as the DNA end agrees better with TRBJ2-5. This CDR3 comprises 17 residues. CDR1 is MGHRA, CDR2 YSYEKL, per germline.

This clonotype was counted a few times. A much larger clone lies a single base off, so this may be a read error. This chain links TRBV12-3 or TRBV12-4 with TRBJ1-2, with 9 positions matching TRBD1. The length of the CDR3 is 12 residues. V shed 6 bases, J shed 10 bases, and the junction held 6 bases outside the gene matches. This CDR3 reads CASSRQGDDYTF. The CDR3, as DNA: TGTGCCAGCAGCCGACAGGGGGATGACTACACCTTC.

This clonotype was counted only a few times. The V call is TRBV7-2, the J call TRBJ2-1; D unclear. Germline-derived CDR1 and CDR2 are SGHTA and FQGNSA. This CDR3 comprises 14 residues. The ends were cut back, 3 bases at V and 5 bases at J, with 11 bases in the middle. Written as DNA, the CDR3 is TGTGCCAGCAGCTTCGCAAGAATACACAATGAGCAGTTCTTC. It codes for CASSFARIHNEQFF. Based on the CDR3 plus reference TRBV7-2 and TRBJ2-1, the full variable domain is GAGVSQSPSNKVTEKGKDVELRCDPISGHTALYWYRQSLGQGLEFLIYFQGNSAPDKSGLPSDRFSAERTGGSVSTLTIQRTQQEDSAVYLCASSFARIHNEQFFGPGTRLTVL.

This clonotype was detected a few times. The chain uses TRBV15 and TRBJ2-1; D ambiguous. CDR1 LNHNV and CDR2 YYDKDF come from the germline V gene (reference sequence). This CDR3 is built from 15 residues. Between the trimmed V and J ends, which lost 3 bases and 5 bases, there was a span of 14 bases. CDR3 region: CATSRAGGSHNEQFF. CDR3 sequence (DNA): TGTGCCACCAGCAGGGCTGGCGGTTCTCACAATGAGCAGTTCTTC.

Comment on this clonotype: At one end the junction does not follow the germline gene, possibly because of a read error. The rearrangement links TRBV9 to TRBJ2-4; 7 positions agree with TRBD1. Germline V gene sequence: CDR1 SGDLS, CDR2 YYNGEE. CDR3 size: 14 residues. CDR3 amino acids: CTSSVDGTANIQYF. CDR3 sequence (DNA): TGTACCAGCAGCGTAGATGGGACAGCAAACATTCAGTACTTC.

The chain uses TRBV11-2 and TRBJ2-1; no definite D call. The V end was cut by 4 bases, the J end by 6 bases, with 13 bases between. Germline assignment: CDR1 SGHAT and CDR2 FQNNGV. The CDR3 has 14 amino acids. The CDR3 here is CASSSAGYSNEQFF. The CDR3 DNA is TGTGCCAGCAGCTCCGCCGGCTATAGCAATGAGCAGTTCTTC.

This clonotype has a handful of counts. The chain uses TRBV12-3 or TRBV12-4 and TRBJ2-1, with D perhaps assigned TRBD1 or TRBD2 (5 bases each). The CDR3 spans 15 residues. With 5 bases removed from V and 4 bases from J, the gap between germline ends came to 15 bases. The CDR3 spells CASSGTPFTYNEQFF. As DNA, the CDR3 is TGTGCCAGCAGTGGGACCCCCTTTACATACAATGAGCAGTTCTTC.

This clonotype was seen ten or more times. The rearrangement uses TRBV20-1 and TRBJ2-5; tentatively, D is TRBD2 (6 bases). V lost 0 bases, J lost 5 bases, and 16 bases lay in between. Germline CDR1 is DFQATT and CDR2 is SNEGSKA (reference sequence). The CDR3 length is 15 residues. The CDR3 nucleotides are TGCAGTGCTAGAGATCAGATAGCGGTAACGGAGACCCAGTACTTC. This sequence encodes CSARDQIAVTETQYF.

This clonotype came up a few times. CDR3 DNA: TGTGCCAGCAGTTTTAGTGAGGCGGGGGGGGCCAACGTCCTGACTTTC. Its translation is CASSFSEAGGANVLTF. The chain employs TRBV12-3 or TRBV12-4 and TRBJ2-6; tentatively, D is TRBD2 (6 bases). V lost 3 bases and J lost 4, with 13 bases in between. CDR3 size: 16 residues.

V usage is TRBV28 and J usage is TRBJ1-1; D is possibly TRBD1 (6 bases). The CDR3 consists of 15 residues. Germline V lookup: CDR1 MDHEN, CDR2 SYDVKM. Trimming left V 5 bases short and J 1 base short, with 14 bases between. The CDR3 reads CASSPPGGENTEAFF. The CDR3 DNA is TGTGCCAGCAGTCCCCCGGGGGGCGAGAACACTGAAGCTTTCTTT.

The chain combines TRBV12-3 or TRBV12-4 with TRBJ2-5, with D hard to call. The V end was cut by 5 bases, the J end by 4 bases, with 11 bases between. The CDR3 covers 13 residues. The CDR3 spells CASSIGHRETQYF. CDR3 nucleotide sequence: TGTGCCAGCAGTATCGGTCACCGAGAGACCCAGTACTTC.

This clonotype was observed a few times. This chain joins TRBV6-5 and TRBJ1-2, with D possibly being TRBD1 (6 bases). Trimming stripped 6 bases from V and 10 bases from J, with 18 bases between. CDR1 and CDR2 (germline): MNHEY, SVGAGI. CDR3 length: 13 residues. CDR3 sequence: CASRLQGLGDYTF. Here the CDR3 DNA reads TGTGCCAGCAGGCTACAGGGTCTCGGGGACTACACCTTC.

This clonotype was recorded a few times. The chain uses TRBV12-3 or TRBV12-4 and TRBJ2-1; 7 bases line up with TRBD2. This CDR3 is 13 amino acids long. V trimming: 6 bases; J trimming: 11 bases; junction bases outside the gene matches: 10. The CDR3 loop is CASSLAVEGKQFF. The CDR3 DNA is TGTGCCAGCAGCCTAGCGGTGGAGGGCAAGCAGTTCTTC.

This clonotype was counted only a few times. The chain employs TRBV7-9 and TRBJ2-4; D gene ambiguous. The length of the CDR3 is 13 residues. From germline, CDR1 is SEHNR and CDR2 FQNEAQ (reference sequence). The V and J ends lost 3 bases and 2 bases respectively, with 5 bases between them. The CDR3 reads CASSFASKNIQYF. The CDR3, as DNA: TGTGCCAGCAGCTTCGCATCCAAAAACATTCAGTACTTC.

As to this clonotype: A much larger clone differs from this one at a single base, so this may be a read error. Without the conserved terminal phenylalanine or tryptophan, this CDR3 likely stems from a read error. The chain joins TRBV6-5 to TRBJ1-2, with a weak D call TRBD1 (5 bases). Germline assignment: CDR1 MNHEY and CDR2 SVGAGI. V was pared by 3 bases and J by 4 bases, with 12 bases between. This CDR3 has 14 residues. The chain's CDR3 is CASSYGDEGYGYTV. CDR3 nucleotide sequence: TGTGCCAGCAGTTATGGGGACGAGGGCTATGGCTACACCGTC.

A few counts support this clonotype. The chain joins TRBV5-5 to TRBJ1-2; unclear D gene. V shed 6 bases and J shed 3 bases, with 18 bases lying between them. The CDR3 consists of 15 residues. Germline assignment: CDR1 SGHKS and CDR2 YYEKEE (reference sequence). CDR3 sequence: CASTPRWDLDYGYTF. CDR3 in DNA: TGTGCCAGCACCCCCCGATGGGATTTGGACTATGGCTACACCTTC.

In this sample, this clonotype turned up a few times. V and J are TRBV15 and TRBJ2-5; no clear D gene. Germline loops: CDR1 LNHNV, CDR2 YYDKDF (reference sequence). The CDR3 length is 16 residues. The germline V and J ends were trimmed by 4 bases and 3 bases, with 18 bases remaining between them. CDR3 in amino acids: CATSNPTPGSEETQYF. The CDR3 coding sequence is TGTGCCACCAGCAACCCGACCCCCGGGTCCGAAGAGACCCAGTACTTC.

This sequence joins TRBV14 and TRBJ2-5; no firm D call. This CDR3 comprises 19 residues. Germline values: CDR1 SGHDN, CDR2 FVKESK. V dropped 1 base and J dropped 4 bases, with 25 bases sitting between them. This chain's CDR3 is CASSQVGSGSITIGETQYF. CDR3 nucleotide sequence: TGTGCCAGCAGCCAAGTAGGGTCAGGCAGCATAACCATAGGAGAGACCCAGTACTTC.

V is TRBV7-9 and J is TRBJ2-1; weak D call: TRBD2 (7 bases). Looked up from germline, CDR1 is SEHNR and CDR2 is FQNEAQ (reference sequence). V gave up 3 bases and J gave up 7 bases, with 16 bases separating them. The length of the CDR3 is 15 residues. The CDR3 spells CASSFSVGGRNEQFF. The CDR3 nucleotides read TGTGCCAGCAGCTTCTCGGTGGGGGGGCGTAATGAGCAGTTCTTC.

This clonotype was detected only a few times. The rearrangement links TRBV20-1 to TRBJ2-1, with unresolved D. This CDR3 comprises 15 residues. Germline V gene lookup returns CDR1 DFQATT and CDR2 SNEGSKA (reference sequence). Trimming shortened V by 3 bases and J by 4 bases, and 16 bases separated the two germline ends. The CDR3 coding sequence is TGCAGTGCTAGCCCGCGCACATTCCTTTACAATGAGCAGTTCTTC. Its protein product is CSASPRTFLYNEQFF.

This clonotype was counted a single time. The chain uses TRBV2 and TRBJ1-4; no definite D call. The J call may be mistaken, given a closer DNA end match to TRBJ2-2. The CDR3 extends over 16 amino acids. Germline-derived CDR1 and CDR2 are SNHLY and FYNNEI. CDR3 loop: CASRGRVKFGDEELFF. The CDR3, as DNA: TGTGCCAGCAGGGGAAGGGTCAAGTTCGGCGATGAGGAGCTGTTTTTT.

Worth noting for this clonotype: This may come from a read error, since a much larger clone is one base off. The CDR3 carries no conserved terminal phenylalanine or tryptophan, so it likely arises from a read error. The chain couples TRBV7-3 to TRBJ1-6, with D possibly matching TRBD1 (5 bases). Germline CDR1 reads SGHTA; CDR2 reads FQGTGA. The CDR3 runs to 15 residues. Trimming pared 1 base from V and 9 bases from J, leaving 13 bases between. In DNA, the CDR3 is TGTGCCAGCAGCTTAAACGCGCAGGGTGGTTCACCCCTCCACTTG. Translated: CASSLNAQGGSPLHL.

This clonotype was seen a handful of times. The chain carries TRBV29-1 and TRBJ1-1, with unresolved D. The CDR3 runs to 13 residues. Trimming took 5 bases from V and 4 from J, leaving 14 bases between them. Germline lookup yields CDR1 SQVTM and CDR2 ANQGSEA. The CDR3 sequence is CSVLVGAGTEAFF. The CDR3 coding sequence is TGCAGCGTTTTAGTGGGCGCGGGCACTGAAGCTTTCTTT.